These 7 T cell receptor beta chains came from one sample sequenced in a study of blood T cell repertoires in COVID-19. Produced via immunoSEQ multiplex PCR; TCRdb's table is partial and in-frame only. This table has approximately 230,000 clones, nearly 90% appearing once. Input material: peripheral blood. These receptors originate from a man aged 18 to 30 with active or convalescent COVID-19.

This sequence joins TRBV7-9 and TRBJ1-1; 8 bases agree with TRBD1. The CDR3 runs to 15 residues. V trimming: 0 bases; J trimming: 6 bases; junction bases outside the gene matches: 6. Germline values: CDR1 SEHNR, CDR2 FQNEAQ (reference sequence). CDR3 coding DNA: TGTGCCAGCAGCTTAGCCACAGGGGGAAGGGCTGAAGCTTTCTTT. Its protein is CASSLATGGRAEAFF.

The rearrangement uses TRBV27 and TRBJ2-7; D unclear. Germline CDR1 MNHEY, CDR2 SMNVEV (reference sequence). Deletions cut 6 bases from V and 0 bases from J, with 15 bases between. This CDR3 spans 15 amino acids. CDR3: CASRRDKSFSYEQYF. The CDR3 bases are TGTGCCAGCAGACGCGACAAGAGTTTCTCCTACGAGCAGTACTTC.

The chain uses TRBV2 and TRBJ1-1; TRBD1 matches 7 bases. Trimming removed 6 bases from V and 3 bases from J; junction bases left unmatched: 10. Germline CDR1 SNHLY, CDR2 FYNNEI. The CDR3 is 15 amino acids. The CDR3 is CASRDLGGADTEAFF. DNA for the CDR3: TGTGCCAGCAGGGATCTAGGGGGCGCAGACACTGAAGCTTTCTTT.

The chain joins TRBV10-3 to TRBJ2-1, with a possible D match to TRBD1 (5 bases). Trimming cost V 7 bases and J 1 base, with 11 bases left between them. The CDR3 has 14 amino acids. Germline CDR1 reads ENHRY; CDR2 reads SYGVKD. CDR3 sequence reads: CAIKQDRSYNEQFF. The CDR3 DNA is TGTGCCATCAAACAGGACCGGTCCTACAATGAGCAGTTCTTC.

The genes are TRBV30 and TRBJ1-3; TRBD1 might be the D (5 bases). This CDR3 has 16 amino acids. Germline CDR1 GTSNPN, CDR2 SVGIG (reference sequence). V was cut by 5 bases and J by 1 base, with 18 bases left in between. The CDR3 here is CAWGRGVLFSGNTIYF. The CDR3 bases are TGTGCCTGGGGACGGGGGGTTCTCTTTTCTGGAAACACCATATATTTT.

The V gene is TRBV12-3 or TRBV12-4, the J gene TRBJ1-5; the D is unclear. Deletions cut 3 bases from V and 9 bases from J, with 6 bases between. CDR3 length: 11 residues. The CDR3 DNA sequence: TGTGCCAGCAGTTTTAACGGGCCCCAGCATTTT. This encodes CASSFNGPQHF.

This rearrangement joins TRBV28 to TRBJ1-3; 9 bases fit TRBD1. The CDR3 totals 16 residues. With 4 bases clipped from V and 0 bases from J, the junction kept 4 bases outside the gene matches. Germline V lookup: CDR1 MDHEN, CDR2 SYDVKM. Written as DNA, the CDR3 is TGTGCCAGCAGTTCCGGGACAGGGCCCTCTGGAAACACCATATATTTT. Protein sequence: CASSSGTGPSGNTIYF.